This T cell receptor beta chain was recorded in a study of OX40 agonist ivuxolimab in advanced cancers. Study-wide background: Therapy given before enrollment (anti-PD-1, anti-PD-L1 or anti-CTLA-4) was allowed, and under 45% had some.

Per germline, CDR1 LNHNV and CDR2 YYDKDF (reference sequence). CDR3 length: 16 residues. V shed 2 bases and J 7 bases; nucleotides not matched to a gene: 10. General study findings and limits: Some nonresponders also had low normalized T-cell clonal expansion.

Comment on this clone: Its antigen is not known.

Using immunoSEQ multiplex PCR, the repertoire was profiled, and TCRdb retains in-frame clones only, with some absent. Among 70,000 to 85,000 clones, about 88% were seen once, and the ten largest hold 1%. The gene calls are TRBV15 and TRBJ1-2, with 10 bases identical to TRBD1. The sequencing used CD4+ or CD8+ T cells sorted from blood, collected in a trial of the OX40 agonist ivuxolimab. The sequence derives from an adult with an advanced solid tumor such as melanoma, head and neck, liver or kidney cancer. CDR3: CATSRHKTGGAGGYTF. The CDR3 DNA reads TGTGCCACCAGCAGACACAAGACAGGGGGCGCAGGTGGCTACACCTTC.